The T cell receptor (beta chain) under discussion was sequenced for a study of blood T cell repertoires in COVID-19. Authors' processing steps: Counts of nucleated cells, estimated from reference gene primer amplification, were obtained. TCRdb keeps only in-frame clones here, not all; method: immunoSEQ multiplex PCR. That table gives V, J and clone size, and the DNA gave D and trimming. Of fewer than 200,000 clones listed, 85% to 90% were seen once; the top ten hold under 30%. This receptor was obtained from a woman aged 40 to 55 in a cohort exposed to, infected with or recovered from COVID-19 (not recorded which). Sequencing used PBMCs or T cells enriched from blood (not recorded which).

The CDR3 DNA follows: TGTGCCAGTAGTTCACAGGGGTTGTACACTGAAGCTTTCTTT. Translation gives CASSSQGLYTEAFF. V gene TRBV19 combines with J gene TRBJ1-1; 7 bases align to TRBD1. Per germline, CDR1 LNHDA and CDR2 SQIVND (reference sequence). The CDR3 consists of 14 residues. V lost 5 bases to trimming and J lost 3 bases; unmatched junction nucleotides: 6.